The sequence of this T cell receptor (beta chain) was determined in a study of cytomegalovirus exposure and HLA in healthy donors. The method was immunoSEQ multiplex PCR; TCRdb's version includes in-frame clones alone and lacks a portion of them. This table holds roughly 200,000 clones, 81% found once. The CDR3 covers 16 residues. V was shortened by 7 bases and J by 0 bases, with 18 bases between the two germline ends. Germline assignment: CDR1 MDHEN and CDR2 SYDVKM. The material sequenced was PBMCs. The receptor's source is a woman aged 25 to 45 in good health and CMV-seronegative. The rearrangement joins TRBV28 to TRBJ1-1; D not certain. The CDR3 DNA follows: TGTGCCAGCACCGATCCCTCCATCCGGGTGAACACTGAAGCTTTCTTT. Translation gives CASTDPSIRVNTEAFF.